The 26 T cell receptor beta chains reported below all come from one sample, sequenced in a study of CD8 T cells in Susac syndrome. It was with random hexamers that about 0.45 to 1 ug RNA was reverse transcribed. TCRdb reprocessed the immunoSEQ multiplex PCR reads via MiXCR and lists one record per CDR3 protein. The repertoire holds 180,000 or so distinct CDR3 sequences, with approximately 94% as singletons. The specimen was CD4+ T cells from PBMCs. The receptors were sampled from a human donor with multiple sclerosis.

The chain links TRBV7-9 to TRBJ1-6; TRBD1 matches at 9 bases. Germline CDR1 reads SEHNR; CDR2 reads FQNEAQ (reference sequence). J was trimmed by 13 bases and V by 4 bases; bases with no gene match: 8. The CDR3 has 14 residues. In nucleotides, the CDR3 is TGTGCCAGCAGCTGGGGACAGGGTGCTACTCCCCTCCACTTT. It codes for CASSWGQGATPLHF.

The chain links TRBV6-6 to TRBJ2-7; the D gene could be TRBD1 or TRBD2 (5 bases each). Germline CDR1 reads MNHNY; CDR2 reads SVGAGI (reference sequence). This CDR3 has 12 amino acids. Trimming took 10 bases from V and 7 from J, leaving 17 bases between them. The CDR3 protein is CATRGVGQEQYF. The DNA of the CDR3 is TGTGCCACCCGGGGCGTGGGGCAAGAGCAGTACTTC.

This clonotype has just one count. The chain employs TRBV7-9 and TRBJ2-4; unclear D gene. Germline CDR1 is SEHNR and CDR2 is FQNEAQ (reference sequence). Trimming stripped 2 bases from V and 8 bases from J, with 10 bases between. The CDR3 is made up of 13 amino acids. CDR3 amino acids: CASSLYESDIQYF. DNA for the CDR3: TGTGCCAGCAGCTTATATGAGTCGGACATTCAGTACTTC.

V and J are TRBV20-1 and TRBJ1-5; D perhaps matches TRBD1 (6 bases). The CDR3 contains 13 residues. Germline values: CDR1 DFQATT, CDR2 SNEGSKA (reference sequence). V dropped 2 bases and J dropped 6 bases, with 11 bases sitting between them. The CDR3: CSARLQGSQPQHF. In DNA, the CDR3 is TGCAGTGCTAGATTACAGGGTAGTCAGCCCCAGCATTTT.

V and J are TRBV30 and TRBJ2-7; D is unresolved. Trimming took 4 bases from V and 7 from J, leaving 23 bases between them. CDR1 and CDR2 (germline): GTSNPN, SVGIG (reference sequence). This CDR3 spans 15 amino acids. The CDR3 protein is CAWTLNTAGSMEQYF. In nucleotides, the CDR3 is TGTGCCTGGACCCTTAATACAGCTGGTTCAATGGAGCAGTACTTC.

This chain joins TRBV2 and TRBJ2-1; weak D call: TRBD2 (6 bases). Per germline, CDR1 SNHLY and CDR2 FYNNEI. Trimming left V 11 bases short and J 0 bases short, with 8 bases between. CDR3 length: 12 residues. The CDR3 loop reads CAGGLSYNEQFF. DNA for the CDR3: TGTGCCGGGGGACTCTCCTACAATGAGCAGTTCTTC. Drawing the rest from reference TRBV2 and TRBJ2-1, the complete variable domain is EPEVTQTPSHQVTQMGQEVILRCVPISNHLYFYWYRQILGQKVEFLVSFYNNEISEKSEIFDDQFSVERPDGSNFTLKIRSTKLEDSAMYFCAGGLSYNEQFFGPGTRLTVL.

Only one count was recorded for this clonotype. The rearrangement uses TRBV20-1 and TRBJ2-4, with D possibly matching TRBD1 (6 bases). The germline V gene has CDR1 DFQATT and CDR2 SNEGSKA (reference sequence). The CDR3 is made up of 12 amino acids. This CDR3 reads CSTLGGNDIQYF. The CDR3 DNA reads TGCAGCACCCTAGGGGGTAACGACATTCAGTACTTC.

Only one count was recorded for this clonotype. This sequence joins TRBV3-1 and TRBJ1-2, with D hard to call. Germline V gene sequence: CDR1 LGHDT, CDR2 YNNKEL (reference sequence). V was trimmed by 1 base and J by 4 bases, leaving 10 bases between them. The CDR3 is 14 amino acids. The CDR3 DNA reads TGTGCCAGCAGCCAAGGAGGCCAGCCCTATGGCTACACCTTC. It specifies CASSQGGQPYGYTF.

This chain connects TRBV12-3 or TRBV12-4 to TRBJ1-2; 8 nucleotides line up with TRBD1. CDR3 length: 14 residues. The ends lost 2 bases at V and 8 bases at J; junction bases unmatched: 7. DNA for the CDR3: TGTGCCAGCAGTTTAAGGGACAGGTCGAGGGGCTACACCTTC. Protein sequence: CASSLRDRSRGYTF.

The V call is TRBV20-1, the J call TRBJ2-7, with TRBD2 identical over 9 bases. The junction had 8 bases not matched to a gene; V was cut back by 5 bases and J by 3 bases. This CDR3 has 14 residues. The germline V gene encodes CDR1 DFQATT and CDR2 SNEGSKA (reference sequence). The CDR3 is CSALAGNQFYEQYF. CDR3 nucleotide sequence: TGCAGTGCTCTAGCGGGGAACCAATTCTACGAGCAGTACTTC.

This chain connects TRBV12-3 or TRBV12-4 to TRBJ2-4, with D perhaps matching TRBD1 (5 bases). The CDR3 has 14 residues. Between the trimmed V and J ends, which lost 6 bases and 0 bases, there was a span of 9 bases. The CDR3 loop reads CASRGRLAKNIQYF. The DNA of the CDR3 is TGTGCCAGCAGGGGGCGACTAGCCAAAAACATTCAGTACTTC.

The chain employs TRBV5-4 and TRBJ2-1, with D perhaps matching TRBD2 (5 bases). The CDR3 runs to 14 residues. Germline lookup yields CDR1 SGHNT and CDR2 YYREEE (reference sequence). Trimming took off 3 bases at V and 4 bases at J, with 11 bases between the two ends. The CDR3 protein is CASSSGSTYNEQFF. The CDR3 DNA sequence: TGTGCCAGCAGCTCGGGGTCAACTTACAATGAGCAGTTCTTC.

The table lists this clonotype with a few counts. V and J are TRBV12-3 or TRBV12-4 and TRBJ1-1; unclear D gene. With 2 bases removed from V and 0 bases from J, the gap between germline ends came to 4 bases. CDR3 size: 13 residues. The CDR3 nucleotides are TGTGCCAGCAGTTTATCAATGAACACTGAAGCTTTCTTT. Residues: CASSLSMNTEAFF.

V usage is TRBV4-1 and J usage is TRBJ1-1; D is unclear. This CDR3 is built from 13 residues. The V end lost 0 bases, the J end lost 7 bases, and 9 bases lay between the germline ends. Germline V CDR1 and CDR2: MGHRA, YSYEKL. CDR3 in DNA: TGCGCCAGCAGCCAAGAAGGGTTCCTTGAAGCTTTCTTT. It specifies CASSQEGFLEAFF.

The CDR3 nucleotides read TGTGCCAGCAGCTTAAGTGGGACTAGCGGGGGGTACAATGAGCAGTTCTTC. It translates to CASSLSGTSGGYNEQFF. This rearrangement joins TRBV7-3 to TRBJ2-1; 15 nucleotides agree with TRBD2. This CDR3 contains 17 residues. Losses at the gene ends were 1 base for V and 4 bases for J; bases not matched to a gene: 2. Germline CDR1 is SGHTA and CDR2 is FQGTGA.

This chain's CDR3 is CASSFGTEETQYF. Here the CDR3 DNA reads TGCGCCAGCAGCTTCGGGACGGAAGAGACCCAGTACTTC. The chain employs TRBV5-1 and TRBJ2-5; D is tentatively TRBD1 or TRBD2 (5 bases each). Germline V CDR1 and CDR2: SGHRS, YFSETQ. CDR3 length equals 13 residues. Trimming removed 2 bases at V and 3 bases at J, with 8 bases between.

This chain uses TRBV6-5 with TRBJ1-2, with D maybe TRBD1 (6 bases). Per germline, CDR1 MNHEY and CDR2 SVGAGI. V was cut by 4 bases and J by 5 bases, with 11 bases left in between. The CDR3 is made up of 13 amino acids. This chain's CDR3 is CASSSGQFYGYTF. The CDR3 DNA sequence: TGTGCCAGCAGTTCTGGACAGTTTTATGGCTACACCTTC.

The chain has TRBV7-9 and TRBJ2-5; a possible D gene is TRBD2 (5 bases). The germline V gene has CDR1 SEHNR and CDR2 FQNEAQ (reference sequence). V shed 1 base and J shed 5 bases, with 17 bases lying between them. This CDR3 has 16 residues. This CDR3 is CASSLVREGVEETQYF. DNA of the CDR3: TGTGCCAGCAGCTTAGTGAGGGAAGGAGTTGAGGAGACCCAGTACTTC.

The chain recombines TRBV12-3 or TRBV12-4 with TRBJ2-3; 9 positions match TRBD2. There are 15 residues in the CDR3. With V trimmed by 5 bases and J by 2 bases, 5 bases remained unmatched. The CDR3 loop reads CASSVERGDTDTQYF. The DNA of the CDR3 is TGTGCCAGCAGTGTCGAGCGGGGGGACACAGATACGCAGTATTTT.

The V and J genes are TRBV7-2 and TRBJ1-5; D remains ambiguous. V lost 4 bases and J 6 bases, leaving 19 bases between the germline ends. This CDR3 comprises 16 residues. Germline V gene data show CDR1 as SGHTA and CDR2 as FQGNSA. The CDR3 region is CASSSPGQRGSQPQHF. CDR3 bases: TGTGCCAGCAGCTCCCCAGGCCAGCGGGGTAGTCAGCCCCAGCATTTT.

The chain uses TRBV6-5 and TRBJ2-3, with 8 bases matching TRBD2. In germline, CDR1 is MNHEY, CDR2 SVGAGI. Unmatched junction bases numbered 6, after V lost 4 bases and J lost 0 bases. This CDR3 is built from 16 residues. This chain's CDR3 is CASSSRAGASTDTQYF. In DNA form, the CDR3 reads TGTGCCAGCAGTTCCCGAGCGGGGGCTAGCACAGATACGCAGTATTTT.

The chain combines TRBV10-3 with TRBJ2-6; D gene uncertain. Germline lookup yields CDR1 ENHRY and CDR2 SYGVKD. The CDR3 consists of 14 residues. V shed 8 bases and J shed 0 bases, with 8 bases lying between them. The CDR3 loop is CAIGRDSGANVLTF. As DNA, the CDR3 is TGTGCCATCGGACGCGACTCTGGGGCCAACGTCCTGACTTTC.

This clonotype is a singleton in its sample. This chain joins TRBV12-3 or TRBV12-4 and TRBJ2-5; TRBD1 or TRBD2 may be the D gene (5 bases each). This CDR3 has 11 amino acids. The V and J ends lost 3 bases and 9 bases respectively, with 8 bases between them. The CDR3 loop reads CASSLGESQYF. DNA of the CDR3: TGTGCCAGCAGTTTGGGGGAGTCCCAGTACTTC.

The J gene is TRBJ2-5, the V gene TRBV9; D gene unclear. The ends were cut back, 0 bases at V and 4 bases at J, with 7 bases in the middle. Germline V gene sequence: CDR1 SGDLS, CDR2 YYNGEE. This CDR3 spans 13 amino acids. CDR3 amino acids: CASSVGWAETQYF. The CDR3 coding sequence is TGTGCCAGCAGCGTAGGCTGGGCAGAGACCCAGTACTTC.

The chain joins TRBV28 to TRBJ2-3, with D possibly matching TRBD2 (5 bases). Trimming removed 7 bases from V and 11 bases from J, with 16 bases in between. The CDR3 loop spans 12 amino acids. Germline CDR1 is MDHEN and CDR2 is SYDVKM. For the CDR3, the DNA is TGTGCCAGCATCTCCGCCCCCGGAGGGCAGTATTTT. It specifies CASISAPGGQYF.

V usage is TRBV20-1 and J usage is TRBJ1-4, with D possibly TRBD1 on 5 matching bases. Germline V gene lookup returns CDR1 DFQATT and CDR2 SNEGSKA (reference sequence). The CDR3 is 13 residues long. Trimming pared 8 bases from V and 2 bases from J, leaving 12 bases between. The DNA for the CDR3 is TGCAGTTCTTCTCGACAGACTAATGAAAAACTGTTTTTT. Its translation: CSSSRQTNEKLFF.